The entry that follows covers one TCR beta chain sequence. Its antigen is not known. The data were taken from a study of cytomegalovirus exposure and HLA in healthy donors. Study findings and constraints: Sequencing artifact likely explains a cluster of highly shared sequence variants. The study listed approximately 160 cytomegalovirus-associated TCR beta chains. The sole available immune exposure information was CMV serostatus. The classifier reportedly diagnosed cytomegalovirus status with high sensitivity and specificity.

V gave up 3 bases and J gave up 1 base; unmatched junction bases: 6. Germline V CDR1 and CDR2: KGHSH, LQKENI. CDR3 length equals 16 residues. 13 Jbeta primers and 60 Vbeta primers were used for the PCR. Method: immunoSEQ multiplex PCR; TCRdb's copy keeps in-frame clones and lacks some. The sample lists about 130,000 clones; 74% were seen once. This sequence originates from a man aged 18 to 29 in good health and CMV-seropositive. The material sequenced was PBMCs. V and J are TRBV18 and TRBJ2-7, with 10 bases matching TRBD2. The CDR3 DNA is TGTGCCAGCTCACCCCCCTCTAGCGGGGGTTCCTACGAGCAGTACTTC. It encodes CASSPPSSGGSYEQYF.